What follows are 27 T cell receptor beta chains derived from one specimen sequenced in a study of ipilimumab plus nivolumab after autologous stem cell transplantation. The assay was immunoSEQ multiplex PCR, and TCRdb's table has in-frame clones only and misses some. The table records 15,000 to 20,000 clones, approximately 81% of them present only once. The sample was PBMCs, taken in a trial of ipilimumab plus nivolumab as post-transplant consolidation. Receptors were obtained from a male donor with diffuse large B-cell lymphoma.

Turning to this clone: This may arise from a read error, as a much more abundant clone is one base away. Written as DNA, the CDR3 is TGTGTCAGCGACAGGGACCCAACCTACGAGCAGTACTTC. Translated, it gives CVSDRDPTYEQYF. The chain has TRBV7-2 and TRBJ2-7; 7 bases align to TRBD1. From germline, CDR1 is SGHTA and CDR2 FQGNSA. The CDR3 totals 13 residues. The whole variable domain, remainder taken from reference TRBV7-2 and TRBJ2-7, is GAGVSQSPSNKVTEKGKDVELRCDPISGHTALYWYRQSLGQGLEFLIYFQGNSAPDKSGLPSDRFSAERTGGSVSTLTIQRTQQEDSAVYLCVSDRDPTYEQYFGPGTRLTVT.

The genes are TRBV5-6 and TRBJ2-7; perhaps TRBD1 as D (5 bases). This CDR3 region has 14 residues. V was cut by 4 bases and J by 2 bases, with 13 bases left in between. Germline V lookup: CDR1 SGHDT, CDR2 YYEEEE. The CDR3 protein is CASSRFDSAYEQYF. The CDR3 DNA is TGTGCCAGCAGCCGATTCGACAGCGCCTACGAGCAGTACTTC.

This sequence joins TRBV10-3 and TRBJ1-4, with D possibly TRBD1 on 5 matching bases. Trimming left V 4 bases short and J 8 bases short, with 8 bases between. Germline CDR1 is ENHRY and CDR2 is SYGVKD. There are 12 residues in the CDR3. CDR3 region: CAISAGGEKLFF. CDR3 in DNA: TGTGCCATCAGTGCGGGGGGGGAAAAACTGTTTTTT.

The chain employs TRBV29-1 and TRBJ2-7; D is perhaps TRBD2 (7 bases). This CDR3 is 12 amino acids long. Trimming stripped 7 bases from V and 2 bases from J, with 12 bases between. Looked up from germline, CDR1 is SQVTM and CDR2 is ANQGSEA. The CDR3 sequence: CSARGGAYEQYF. The DNA of the CDR3 is TGCAGCGCCAGAGGGGGGGCCTACGAGCAGTACTTC.

To note about this clone: Other DNA sequences in this specimen translate into the identical CDR3. J is TRBJ2-2 and V is TRBV5-1; TRBD1 agrees at 7 bases. Germline lookup yields CDR1 SGHRS and CDR2 YFSETQ. This CDR3 is built from 15 residues. The junction had 6 bases not matched to a gene; V was cut back by 4 bases and J by 3 bases. The CDR3 here is CASSLSDRDTGELFF. In DNA form, the CDR3 reads TGCGCCAGCAGCCTGTCAGACAGGGACACCGGGGAGCTGTTTTTT.

This clone has more than one count but fewer than ten. The chain uses TRBV6-5 and TRBJ2-7; D remains unclear. Trimming pared 2 bases from V and 2 bases from J, leaving 4 bases between. There are 12 residues in the CDR3. The V gene's germline CDR1 is MNHEY and CDR2 SVGAGI. The CDR3 is CASSYGPYEQYF. The CDR3 DNA follows: TGTGCCAGCAGTTACGGTCCCTACGAGCAGTACTTC.

The chain carries TRBV6-1 and TRBJ2-7; 10 bases map to TRBD1. The junction had 7 bases not matched to a gene; V was cut back by 7 bases and J by 4 bases. CDR1 and CDR2 from the germline V gene are MNHNS and SASEGT. The CDR3 sequence is 14 residues long. The CDR3 region is CASMDRGVLYEQYF. The CDR3 DNA reads as TGTGCCAGCATGGACAGGGGGGTTCTATACGAGCAGTACTTC.

V gene TRBV7-9 combines with J gene TRBJ2-5; D is perhaps TRBD1 or TRBD2 (6 bases each). Germline lookup yields CDR1 SEHNR and CDR2 FQNEAQ (reference sequence). Trimming removed 1 base from V and 10 bases from J, with 19 bases in between. This CDR3 comprises 15 residues. The CDR3 sequence is CASSLDNRAGGGQYF. The CDR3 DNA is TGTGCCAGCAGCTTAGATAACAGGGCAGGAGGGGGCCAGTACTTC.

J is TRBJ2-2 and V is TRBV28; 8 nucleotides align to TRBD1. Germline loops: CDR1 MDHEN, CDR2 SYDVKM. This CDR3 region has 13 residues. Losses at the gene ends were 8 bases for V and 2 bases for J; bases not matched to a gene: 1. CDR3 loop: CASQGANTGELFF. CDR3 nucleotides: TGTGCCAGCCAGGGGGCTAACACCGGGGAGCTGTTTTTT.

This sequence joins TRBV4-2 and TRBJ2-3; D is unresolved. The germline gives CDR1 LGHNA, CDR2 YNFKEQ. This CDR3 is built from 14 residues. V was pared by 1 base and J by 4 bases, with 9 bases between. The CDR3 is CASSQGDPPDTQYF. The CDR3 DNA is TGTGCCAGCAGCCAAGGTGACCCTCCAGATACGCAGTATTTT.

The J gene is TRBJ2-3, the V gene TRBV30; no clear D gene. The CDR3 runs to 12 residues. The V gene lost 3 bases and the J gene lost 1 base, with 5 bases spanning the gap. CDR1 and CDR2 from the germline V gene are GTSNPN and SVGIG (reference sequence). The CDR3 DNA reads as TGTGCCTGGAGCTTGGGCACAGATACGCAGTATTTT. This codes for CAWSLGTDTQYF.

This chain joins TRBV9 and TRBJ2-6; D is undetermined. Germline-derived CDR1 and CDR2 are SGDLS and YYNGEE. V lost 3 bases and J lost 0, with 4 bases in between. The CDR3 extends over 14 amino acids. CDR3 coding DNA: TGTGCCAGCAGCGAGAGCTCTGGGGCCAACGTCCTGACTTTC. Translation gives CASSESSGANVLTF.

Concerning this clone: Without the conserved terminal phenylalanine or tryptophan, this CDR3 likely stems from a read error. The chain combines TRBV28 with TRBJ1-2; D is uncertain. In germline, CDR1 is MDHEN, CDR2 SYDVKM. The CDR3 has 15 amino acids. V lost 6 bases, J lost 1 base, and 15 bases lay in between. The CDR3 nucleotides are TGTGCCAGCAGCACGGGCGGTCCCGATAACTATGGCTACACCCTC. Translation: CASSTGGPDNYGYTL.

The V gene is TRBV10-3, the J gene TRBJ1-5; 7 bases are a match to TRBD1. Germline trimming cut 6 bases from V and 2 bases from J; bases unmatched to any gene: 4. The CDR3 is 14 amino acids. Germline V gives CDR1 ENHRY, CDR2 SYGVKD. The CDR3 loop reads CAIRDDRGNQPQHF. The CDR3 region has the DNA TGTGCCATCAGGGATGACAGGGGCAATCAGCCCCAGCATTTT.

The V and J genes are TRBV29-1 and TRBJ2-7; D ambiguous. Germline V lookup: CDR1 SQVTM, CDR2 ANQGSEA. CDR3 length: 12 residues. Between the trimmed V and J ends, which lost 2 bases and 3 bases, there was a span of 8 bases. The CDR3 region is CSVEILGYEQYF. DNA of the CDR3: TGCAGCGTTGAAATCTTGGGCTACGAGCAGTACTTC.

This chain uses TRBV18 with TRBJ1-2, with 7 nucleotides matching TRBD1. The germline CDR1 and CDR2 sequences are KGHSH and LQKENI. V lost 2 bases and J lost 9; bases outside the gene matches: 3. This CDR3 has 12 residues. The CDR3 is CASSPDRDSYTF. In DNA, the CDR3 is TGTGCCAGCTCACCAGACAGGGATAGCTACACCTTC. The entire variable domain, with the rest obtained from reference TRBV18 and TRBJ1-2, is as follows: NAGVMQNPRHLVRRRGQEARLRCSPMKGHSHVYWYRQLPEEGLKFMVYLQKENIIDESGMPKERFSAEFPKEGPSILRIQQVVRGDSAAYFCASSPDRDSYTFGSGTRLTVV.

This sequence joins TRBV28 and TRBJ2-7, with D possibly TRBD2 on 6 matching bases. V lost 4 bases and J lost 3, with 13 bases in between. CDR1 is MDHEN, CDR2 SYDVKM, per germline. The CDR3 sequence is 14 residues long. The DNA of the CDR3 is TGTGCCAGCAGTTCCGGGACTCCGGGCTACGAGCAGTACTTC. This codes for CASSSGTPGYEQYF.

The genes are TRBV2 and TRBJ1-5, with D perhaps matching TRBD1 (5 bases). Germline CDR1 and CDR2: SNHLY and FYNNEI. This CDR3 region has 14 residues. V lost 4 bases to trimming and J lost 2 bases, with 9 bases between them. CDR3 coding DNA: TGTGCCAGCAGTGGGGGGTGGGGCAATCAGCCCCAGCATTTT. This codes for CASSGGWGNQPQHF.

This sequence joins TRBV28 and TRBJ1-3, with TRBD1 identical over 9 bases. V shed 6 bases, J shed 0 bases, and the junction held 0 bases outside the gene matches. Germline-derived CDR1 and CDR2 are MDHEN and SYDVKM. This CDR3 spans 14 amino acids. CDR3 region: CASRTGGSGNTIYF. CDR3 coding DNA: TGTGCCAGCAGGACAGGGGGCTCTGGAAACACCATATATTTT.

A single count supports this clone. The chain has TRBV5-4 and TRBJ2-7, with no clear D. Deletions cut 0 bases from V and 6 bases from J, with 13 bases between. Germline V lookup: CDR1 SGHNT, CDR2 YYREEE (reference sequence). The CDR3 length is 14 residues. CDR3 DNA sequence: TGTGCCAGCAGCTTGGCTGGGCCCCCTCTCGAGCAGTACTTC. This sequence encodes CASSLAGPPLEQYF.

The chain is built from TRBV9 and TRBJ1-3; D may be TRBD1 (5 bases). The germline V gene encodes CDR1 SGDLS and CDR2 YYNGEE. Between the trimmed V and J ends, which lost 3 bases and 4 bases, there was a span of 8 bases. The CDR3 consists of 13 residues. CDR3 in amino acids: CASSDAGGNTIYF. CDR3 nucleotide sequence: TGTGCCAGCAGCGACGCAGGGGGAAACACCATATATTTT.

The sample holds a few counts of this clone. The chain links TRBV28 to TRBJ1-2, with 8 bases identical to TRBD1. Per germline, CDR1 MDHEN and CDR2 SYDVKM. The CDR3 has 12 residues. The V and J ends lost 5 bases and 4 bases, in that order; junction bases with no gene match: 0. CDR3 in amino acids: CASSQGAYGYTF. The DNA for the CDR3 is TGTGCCAGCAGTCAGGGGGCCTATGGCTACACCTTC.

The CDR3 DNA reads as TGCGCCAGCAGCCAAGAACAGGGTCCCCTACTGAGCTACTTC. Translated: CASSQEQGPLLSYF. The chain employs TRBV4-1 and TRBJ2-7, with D possibly matching TRBD1 (6 bases). The CDR3 runs 14 residues. With 0 bases removed from V and 13 bases from J, the gap between germline ends came to 19 bases. The germline CDR1 and CDR2 sequences are MGHRA and YSYEKL.

This clone was seen just once. The V gene is TRBV5-4, the J gene TRBJ2-4, with 8 bases aligning to TRBD1. The V gene end was trimmed by 4 bases and the J gene end by 4 bases; junction bases not matched to a gene: 4. CDR1 is SGHNT, CDR2 YYREEE, per germline (reference sequence). The CDR3 has 14 residues. The CDR3 DNA sequence: TGTGCCAGCAGCCCCGGGACAGGAAAAAACATTCAGTACTTC. Amino acids: CASSPGTGKNIQYF.

The chain couples TRBV9 to TRBJ1-2, with 7 bases that match TRBD1. Germline CDR1 and CDR2: SGDLS and YYNGEE. The V gene end was trimmed by 3 bases and the J gene end by 2 bases; junction bases not matched to a gene: 4. The CDR3 has 14 residues. CDR3 loop: CASSEDRRNYGYTF. In DNA, the CDR3 is TGTGCCAGCAGCGAGGACAGGAGAAACTATGGCTACACCTTC.

Concerning this clone itself: At the DNA level, this CDR3 is encoded by other sequences in the same sample as well. The chain has TRBV27 and TRBJ2-3, with D possibly being TRBD1 (6 bases). The CDR3 covers 12 residues. Germline CDR1 and CDR2: MNHEY and SMNVEV (reference sequence). Trimming removed 5 bases from V and 6 bases from J, with 9 bases in between. CDR3 sequence reads: CASSPRGDTQYF. The CDR3 nucleotides read TGTGCCAGCAGTCCGAGGGGGGATACGCAGTATTTT.

The rearrangement links TRBV18 to TRBJ2-2; 8 nucleotides line up with TRBD1. The CDR3 covers 16 residues. Germline CDR1 is KGHSH and CDR2 is LQKENI. V lost 4 bases to trimming and J lost 3 bases; unmatched junction nucleotides: 7. The CDR3 nucleotides read TGTGCCAGCTCACGACCCGGGACAGGCCACACCGGGGAGCTGTTTTTT. As protein: CASSRPGTGHTGELFF. The full variable domain, its missing parts supplied by reference TRBV18 and TRBJ2-2, is NAGVMQNPRHLVRRRGQEARLRCSPMKGHSHVYWYRQLPEEGLKFMVYLQKENIIDESGMPKERFSAEFPKEGPSILRIQQVVRGDSAAYFCASSRPGTGHTGELFFGEGSRLTVL.